This TCR beta chain derives from a study of blood T cell repertoires in COVID-19 (dated by TCRdb to 2020 to 2021). The study in broad terms: Samples covering the acute and convalescent phases of COVID-19 were provided by collaborators in the United States, Italy and Spain. The prospective study material was composed of cDNA or gDNA derived from T cells, B-cell-depleted T cells, or PBMCs. Subjects who had been exposed to COVID-19, were actively infected with it, or had recovered from it provided the deeply sampled blood TCRbeta repertoires that made up the dataset. A freely available public database, intended as a resource for researchers studying the immune response to SARS-CoV-2, is where the repertoires were released. Samples were obtained from the ongoing ImmuneRACE study (first 160 participants) and from 1,254 subjects provided by 6 global collaborators. Sample metadata almost always included a de-identified subject ID, COVID-19 status, age in years and sex. Where HLA class I and class II types were available, the types were taken from metadata supplied by the sample provider, not from assay-based typing. The study at large found these results: How much clinical and demographic metadata was included differed by source and by participant, and the metadata was provided uncurated.

The immunoSEQ Assay, a bias-controlled multiplex PCR, was used to amplify TCRbeta CDR3 regions from genomic DNA. The published analysis was carried out like this. Within the assay, amplification of reference gene primers was used to estimate how many nucleated cells each sample contained. Sequence reads were collapsed and filtered to measure the absolute abundance of every unique TCRbeta CDR3 rearrangement. Productive Simpson clonality was computed per sample as the square root of Simpson's diversity index over productive rearrangements. Entries here come from immuneACCESS through TCRdb and include only in-frame sequences with V and J called. Some clones fail to appear in such tables; in the studies checked, an unresolved V gene covers under half of the shortfall, and the cause of the remainder is unknown. V and J calls and clone size are copied from that table; D and trimming were computed from the DNA. The table for this sample lists roughly 240,000 clones; around 83% of them were counted only once. Of the sample, approximately 2.3% is held by the ten largest clones.

Another Seattle source contributed samples from volunteer blood donors who had recovered from COVID-19. Each collaborating institution followed its own protocols to collect whole blood in K2EDTA tubes. Collaborator samples were shipped for TCRbeta analysis as frozen whole blood, isolated PBMCs, or DNA extracted from either sample type. Points on this clone: There is no known antigen for this receptor. Per-base qualities were not stored, and no clone one base away is much larger.

At the junction V is shortened by 4 bases and J by 2 bases, with 13 bases in between. CDR1 and CDR2 are drawn from the germline V gene: SGHRS, YFSETQ. Its CDR3 holds 14 amino acids, cysteine through phenylalanine. Here the CDR3 DNA is all that survives: 42 bases in frame from base 1. The TCR sequence derives from a man aged 35-49 years who had recovered from COVID-19. The material sequenced was peripheral blood. The V gene is TRBV5-1 and the J gene is TRBJ2-7; TRBD1 might be the D gene, on 6 matching bases. CDR3 region: CASSLGQITYEQYF. Read as DNA, the sequence is TGCGCCAGCAGCCTGGGACAAATTACCTACGAGCAGTACTTC.